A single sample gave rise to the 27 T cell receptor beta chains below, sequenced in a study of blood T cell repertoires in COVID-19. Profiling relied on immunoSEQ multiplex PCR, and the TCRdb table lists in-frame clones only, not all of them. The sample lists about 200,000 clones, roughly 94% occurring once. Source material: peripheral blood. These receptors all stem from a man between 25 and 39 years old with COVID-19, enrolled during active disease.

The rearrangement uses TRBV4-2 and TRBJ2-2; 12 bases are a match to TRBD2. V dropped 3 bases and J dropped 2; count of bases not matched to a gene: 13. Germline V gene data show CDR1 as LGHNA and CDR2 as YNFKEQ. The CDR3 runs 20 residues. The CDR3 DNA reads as TGTGCCAGCAGCCAGATAATGGGACTAGCGGGTTCGGGAAACACCGGGGAGCTGTTTTTT. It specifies CASSQIMGLAGSGNTGELFF.

The CDR3 loop is CASSMGQSDSYEQYF. DNA for the CDR3: TGTGCCAGTAGTATGGGACAATCAGATTCCTACGAGCAGTACTTC. This chain uses TRBV19 with TRBJ2-7; D perhaps matches TRBD1 (6 bases). Trimming removed 3 bases from V and 1 base from J, with 13 bases in between. The germline CDR1 and CDR2 sequences are LNHDA and SQIVND (reference sequence). The CDR3 covers 15 residues. Together with reference TRBV19 and TRBJ2-7, the CDR3 gives the full variable domain: DGGITQSPKYLFRKEGQNVTLSCEQNLNHDAMYWYRQDPGQGLRLIYYSQIVNDFQKGDIAEGYSVSREKKESFPLTVTSAQKNPTAFYLCASSMGQSDSYEQYFGPGTRLTVT.

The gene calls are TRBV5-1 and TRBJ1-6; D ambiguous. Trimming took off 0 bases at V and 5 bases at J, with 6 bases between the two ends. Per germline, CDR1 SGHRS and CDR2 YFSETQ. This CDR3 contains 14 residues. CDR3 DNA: TGCGCCAGCAGCTTGGCTGCGAATAATTCACCCCTCCACTTT. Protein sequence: CASSLAANNSPLHF.

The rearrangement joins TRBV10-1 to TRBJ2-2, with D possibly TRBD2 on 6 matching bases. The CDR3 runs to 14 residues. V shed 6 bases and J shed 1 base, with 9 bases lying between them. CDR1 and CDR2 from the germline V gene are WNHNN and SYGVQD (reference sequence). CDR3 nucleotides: TGCGCCAGCAGCGTCGGGGGGAACACCGGGGAGCTGTTTTTT. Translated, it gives CASSVGGNTGELFF.

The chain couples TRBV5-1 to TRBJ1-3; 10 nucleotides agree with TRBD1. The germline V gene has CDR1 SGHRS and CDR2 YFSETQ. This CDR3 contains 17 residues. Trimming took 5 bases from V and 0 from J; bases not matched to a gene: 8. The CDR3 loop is CASSSGTGASSGNTIYF. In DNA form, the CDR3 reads TGCGCCAGCAGTTCCGGGACAGGGGCTAGCTCTGGAAACACCATATATTTT.

The CDR3 loop is CASSLSEGVLHYGYTF. CDR3 nucleotide sequence: TGCGCCAGCAGCTTGTCTGAGGGAGTGCTTCACTATGGCTACACCTTC. The chain joins TRBV5-1 to TRBJ1-2; D not certain. The CDR3 spans 16 residues. CDR1 and CDR2 (germline): SGHRS, YFSETQ. V shed 1 base and J shed 3 bases, with 16 bases lying between them.

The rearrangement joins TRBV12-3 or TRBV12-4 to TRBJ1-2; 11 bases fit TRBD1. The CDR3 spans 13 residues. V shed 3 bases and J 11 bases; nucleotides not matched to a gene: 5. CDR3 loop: CASSLDRGREYTF. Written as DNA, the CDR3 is TGTGCCAGCAGTTTGGACAGGGGGCGCGAGTACACCTTC.

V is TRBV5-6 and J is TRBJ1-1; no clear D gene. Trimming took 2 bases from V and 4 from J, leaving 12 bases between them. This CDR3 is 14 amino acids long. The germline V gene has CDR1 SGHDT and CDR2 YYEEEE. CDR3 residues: CASSFVGRGTEAFF. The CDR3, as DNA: TGTGCCAGCAGCTTTGTGGGGAGAGGCACTGAAGCTTTCTTT. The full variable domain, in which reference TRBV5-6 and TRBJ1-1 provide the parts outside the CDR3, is DAGVTQSPTHLIKTRGQQVTLRCSPKSGHDTVSWYQQALGQGPQFIFQYYEEEERQRGNFPDRFSGHQFPNYSSELNVNALLLGDSALYLCASSFVGRGTEAFFGQGTRLTVV.

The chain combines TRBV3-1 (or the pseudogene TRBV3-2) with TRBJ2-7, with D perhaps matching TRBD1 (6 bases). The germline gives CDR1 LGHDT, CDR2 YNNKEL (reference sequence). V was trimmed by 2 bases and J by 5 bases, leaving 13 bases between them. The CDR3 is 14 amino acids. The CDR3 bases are TGTGCCAGCAGCCAACGTGCACAGGGCGACGAGCAGTACTTC. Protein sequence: CASSQRAQGDEQYF.

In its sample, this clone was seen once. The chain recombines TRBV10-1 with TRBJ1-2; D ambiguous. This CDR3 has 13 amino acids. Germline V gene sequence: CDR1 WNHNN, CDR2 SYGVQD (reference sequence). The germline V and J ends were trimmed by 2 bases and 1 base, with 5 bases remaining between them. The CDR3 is CASSEGVNYGYTF. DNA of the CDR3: TGCGCCAGCAGTGAGGGAGTTAACTATGGCTACACCTTC.

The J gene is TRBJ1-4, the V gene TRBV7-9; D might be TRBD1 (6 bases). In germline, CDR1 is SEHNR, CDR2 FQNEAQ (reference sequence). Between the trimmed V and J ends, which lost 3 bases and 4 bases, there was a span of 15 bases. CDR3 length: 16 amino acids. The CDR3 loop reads CASSLPPGHYNEKLFF. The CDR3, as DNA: TGTGCCAGCAGCTTGCCGCCGGGACATTATAATGAAAAACTGTTTTTT.

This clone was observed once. The CDR3 DNA follows: TGCAGCGGGCTACAGGGGGCGCGAACTGAAGCTTTCTTT. This translates into CSGLQGARTEAFF. The V and J genes are TRBV29-1 and TRBJ1-1; TRBD1 aligns across 9 bases. CDR3 length: 13 residues. Per germline, CDR1 SQVTM and CDR2 ANQGSEA. J was trimmed by 5 bases and V by 7 bases; bases with no gene match: 8.

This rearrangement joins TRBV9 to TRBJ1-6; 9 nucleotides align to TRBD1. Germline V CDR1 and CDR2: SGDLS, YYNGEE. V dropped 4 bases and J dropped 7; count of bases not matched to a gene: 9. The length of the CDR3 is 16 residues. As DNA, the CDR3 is TGTGCCAGCAGCCCAGAGACAGGGGGAGGGAATTCACCCCTCCACTTT. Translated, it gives CASSPETGGGNSPLHF.

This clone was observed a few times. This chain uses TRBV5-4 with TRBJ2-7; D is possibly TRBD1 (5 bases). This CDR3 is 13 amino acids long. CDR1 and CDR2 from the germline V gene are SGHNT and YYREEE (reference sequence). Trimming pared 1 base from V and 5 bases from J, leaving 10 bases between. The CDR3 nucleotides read TGTGCCAGCAGCTTGCAGGGAATCGACGAGCAGTACTTC. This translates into CASSLQGIDEQYF.

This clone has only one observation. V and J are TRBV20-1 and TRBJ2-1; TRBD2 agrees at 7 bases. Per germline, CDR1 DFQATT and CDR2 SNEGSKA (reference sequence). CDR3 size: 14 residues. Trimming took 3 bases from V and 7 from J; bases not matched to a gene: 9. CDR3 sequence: CSASFGGGKNEQFF. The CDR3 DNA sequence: TGCAGTGCTAGTTTCGGGGGAGGGAAAAATGAGCAGTTCTTC.

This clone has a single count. CDR3 DNA sequence: TGTGCCAGCAGCCGGGACATTACCTACGAGCAGTACTTC. This translates into CASSRDITYEQYF. The chain employs TRBV11-1 and TRBJ2-7, with D perhaps TRBD1 (6 bases). V dropped 5 bases and J dropped 2 bases, with 10 bases sitting between them. The CDR3 sequence is 13 residues long. CDR1 is SGHAT, CDR2 FQDESV, per germline (reference sequence).

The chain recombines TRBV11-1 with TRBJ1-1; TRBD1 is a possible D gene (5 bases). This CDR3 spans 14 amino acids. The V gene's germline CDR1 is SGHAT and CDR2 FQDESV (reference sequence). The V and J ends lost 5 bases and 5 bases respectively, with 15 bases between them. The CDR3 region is CASSPPVGVTEAFF. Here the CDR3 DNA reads TGTGCCAGCAGCCCCCCGGTAGGGGTTACTGAAGCTTTCTTT.

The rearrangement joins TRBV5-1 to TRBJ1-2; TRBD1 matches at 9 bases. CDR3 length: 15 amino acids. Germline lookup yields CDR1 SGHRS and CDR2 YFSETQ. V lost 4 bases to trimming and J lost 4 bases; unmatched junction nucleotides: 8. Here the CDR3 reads CASSLWTGEPYGYTF. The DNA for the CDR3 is TGCGCCAGCAGCCTCTGGACAGGGGAACCCTATGGCTACACCTTC.

The chain's CDR3 is CASSLVQTYEQYF. The CDR3 DNA sequence: TGCGCCAGCAGCTTGGTACAGACCTACGAGCAGTACTTC. V and J are TRBV5-1 and TRBJ2-7, with unresolved D. Deletions cut 0 bases from V and 2 bases from J, with 6 bases between. This CDR3 region has 13 residues. Germline CDR1 SGHRS, CDR2 YFSETQ.

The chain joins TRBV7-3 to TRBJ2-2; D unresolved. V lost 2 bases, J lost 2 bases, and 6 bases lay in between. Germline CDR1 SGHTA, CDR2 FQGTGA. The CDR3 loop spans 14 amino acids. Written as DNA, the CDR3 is TGTGCCAGCAGCTTATCCCCTAACACCGGGGAGCTGTTTTTT. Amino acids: CASSLSPNTGELFF.

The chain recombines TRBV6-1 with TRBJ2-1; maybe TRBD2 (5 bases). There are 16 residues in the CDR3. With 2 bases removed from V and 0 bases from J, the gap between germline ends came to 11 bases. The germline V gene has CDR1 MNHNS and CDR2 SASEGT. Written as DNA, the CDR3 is TGTGCCAGCAGTGAAAGGCCGGCGGGCTCCTACAATGAGCAGTTCTTC. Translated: CASSERPAGSYNEQFF.

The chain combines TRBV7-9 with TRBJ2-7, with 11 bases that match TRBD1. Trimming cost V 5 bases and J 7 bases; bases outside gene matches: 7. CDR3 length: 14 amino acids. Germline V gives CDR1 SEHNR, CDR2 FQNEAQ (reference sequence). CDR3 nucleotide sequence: TGTGCCAGCAGCGCGTCGGACAGGGGGCCTGAGCAGTACTTC. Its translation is CASSASDRGPEQYF.

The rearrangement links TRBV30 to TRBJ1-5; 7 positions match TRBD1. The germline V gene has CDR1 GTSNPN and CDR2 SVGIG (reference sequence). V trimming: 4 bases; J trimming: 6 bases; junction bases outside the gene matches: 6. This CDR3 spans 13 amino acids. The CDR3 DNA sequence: TGTGCCTGGAATAGACAGGGAGGTCAGCCCCAGCATTTT. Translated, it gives CAWNRQGGQPQHF.

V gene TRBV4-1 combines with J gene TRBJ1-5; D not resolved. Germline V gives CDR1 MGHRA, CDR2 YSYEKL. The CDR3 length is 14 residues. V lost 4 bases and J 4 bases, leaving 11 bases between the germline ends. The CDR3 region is CASSRGRGNQPQHF. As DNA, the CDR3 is TGCGCCAGCAGCCGAGGGCGTGGAAATCAGCCCCAGCATTTT.

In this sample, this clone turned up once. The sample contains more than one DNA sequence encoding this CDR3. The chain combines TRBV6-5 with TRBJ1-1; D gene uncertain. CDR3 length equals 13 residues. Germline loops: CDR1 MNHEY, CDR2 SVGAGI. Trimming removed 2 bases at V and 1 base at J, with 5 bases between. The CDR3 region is CASSYGRNTEAFF. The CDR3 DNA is TGTGCCAGCAGTTACGGTAGGAACACTGAAGCTTTCTTT.

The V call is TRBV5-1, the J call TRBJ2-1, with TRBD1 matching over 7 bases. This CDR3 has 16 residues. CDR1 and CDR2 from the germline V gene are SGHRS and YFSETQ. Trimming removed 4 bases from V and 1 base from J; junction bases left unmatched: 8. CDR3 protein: CASSKRQGLSYNEQFF. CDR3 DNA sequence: TGCGCCAGCAGCAAGAGACAGGGCTTATCCTACAATGAGCAGTTCTTC.

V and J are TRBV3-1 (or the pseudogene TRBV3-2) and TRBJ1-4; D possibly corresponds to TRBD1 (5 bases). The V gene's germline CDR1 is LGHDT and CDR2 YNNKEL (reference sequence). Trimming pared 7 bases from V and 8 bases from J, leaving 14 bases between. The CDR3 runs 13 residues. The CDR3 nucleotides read TGTGCCAGCAAAGGGCAGGGCGAAGAAAAACTGTTTTTT. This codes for CASKGQGEEKLFF.